The clone carrying this T cell receptor beta chain was counted only a few times. Antigen unknown. These data originate in a study of vaccination effects on CD4 cells after COVID-19. Study findings and constraints: Clones of infection and vaccine origin contracted markedly late after vaccination.

With the ViraFEST assay, the study expanded antigen-specific CD4+ T cells using viral peptide pools, then sequenced them. An approximately 10-day culture period preceded the isolation of CD4+ T cells. Negative nucleocapsid antibody tests before and after vaccination confirmed no previous SARS-CoV-2 infection. This table comes from immunoSEQ multiplex PCR, and its TCRdb copy is limited to in-frame clones, with some not included. The sample consists of 45,000 to 65,000 clones, roughly 80% of them appearing once. This CDR3 is built from 13 residues. V was clipped by 7 bases and J by 3 bases, with 10 bases between them. In germline, CDR1 is SNHLY, CDR2 FYNNEI.

Sequenced here: CD4+ T cells from PBMCs cultured with HCoV-229E spike peptides, sampled before COVID-19 vaccination. The rearrangement links TRBV2 to TRBJ1-5; D is unresolved. The sequence came from a human donor who received a COVID-19 vaccine. DNA for the CDR3: TGTGCCAGCAACGTGGGTCTCAATCAGCCCCAGCATTTT. Protein: CASNVGLNQPQHF.